The clone carrying this TCR beta chain was detected only a few times. This entry belongs to a study of blood T cell repertoires in COVID-19. Study context: COVID-19 samples from acute and convalescent phases originated in the United States, Italy and Spain.

TCRdb's table, derived via immunoSEQ multiplex PCR, lists solely in-frame clones and lacks some. The table has 50,000 to 70,000 clones, around nine tenths seen once. Trimming cost V 0 bases and J 2 bases; bases outside gene matches: 4. Germline CDR1 and CDR2: SGHNT and YYREEE (reference sequence). This CDR3 is built from 15 residues. The rearrangement joins TRBV5-4 to TRBJ2-7; TRBD2 aligns across 8 bases. The sample was peripheral blood. The receptor's source is a human donor with active COVID-19. The donor label of this sample is uncertain. The CDR3 nucleotides read TGTGCCAGCAGCTTGGCTGCCGGGGGGGCCTACGAGCAGTACTTC. It translates to CASSLAAGGAYEQYF. Using reference TRBV5-4 and TRBJ2-7 for the parts outside the CDR3, the full variable domain is ETGVTQSPTHLIKTRGQQVTLRCSSQSGHNTVSWYQQALGQGPQFIFQYYREEENGRGNFPPRFSGLQFPNYSSELNVNALELDDSALYLCASSLAAGGAYEQYFGPGTRLTVT.